The 32 T cell receptor beta chains given below trace back to one sample, sequenced in a study of blood T cell repertoires in COVID-19. The assay was immunoSEQ multiplex PCR, and TCRdb's table has in-frame clones only and misses some. The table shows 87,000 or so clones, with 80% to 90% occurring only once. The material sequenced was peripheral blood. These receptors were collected from a man aged 80 or over with acute or convalescent COVID-19.

The gene calls are TRBV5-1 and TRBJ2-7; D might be TRBD2 (7 bases). Trimming stripped 2 bases from V and 6 bases from J, with 12 bases between. The CDR3 runs to 13 residues. In germline, CDR1 is SGHRS, CDR2 YFSETQ. This CDR3 reads CASSFRGGSEQYF. For the CDR3, the DNA is TGCGCCAGCAGCTTCAGGGGCGGGAGCGAGCAGTACTTC.

The V gene is TRBV11-2, the J gene TRBJ2-7; a possible D gene is TRBD1 (5 bases). The CDR3 totals 14 residues. Germline lookup yields CDR1 SGHAT and CDR2 FQNNGV. V lost 2 bases and J lost 4, with 12 bases in between. As DNA, the CDR3 is TGTGCCAGCAGCTTACGAAGACAGTCTTACGAGCAGTACTTC. This codes for CASSLRRQSYEQYF.

The chain uses TRBV29-1 and TRBJ1-1, with D unclear. CDR3 size: 12 residues. The germline V gene has CDR1 SQVTM and CDR2 ANQGSEA. Between the trimmed V and J ends, which lost 6 bases and 0 bases, there was a span of 8 bases. Here the CDR3 reads CSVTQVNTEAFF. The CDR3 DNA reads TGCAGCGTCACCCAGGTGAACACTGAAGCTTTCTTT.

The chain couples TRBV7-9 to TRBJ1-4, with 11 bases identical to TRBD1. The CDR3 length is 13 residues. V lost 8 bases to trimming and J lost 6 bases; unmatched junction nucleotides: 2. Germline V CDR1 and CDR2: SEHNR, FQNEAQ (reference sequence). The CDR3 region has the DNA TGTGCCAGCGGGGACAGGGGGGATGAAAAACTGTTTTTT. Protein: CASGDRGDEKLFF.

This clone showed up just once. The J gene is TRBJ2-1, the V gene TRBV14; 12 positions agree with TRBD1. The germline CDR1 and CDR2 sequences are SGHDN and FVKESK. The CDR3 extends over 16 amino acids. J was trimmed by 12 bases and V by 3 bases; bases with no gene match: 12. The DNA of the CDR3 is TGTGCCAGCAGCCAGACCGGGACAGGGGGCCGGGTGGGGCAGTTCTTC. It translates to CASSQTGTGGRVGQFF.

The chain links TRBV3-1 (or the pseudogene TRBV3-2) to TRBJ1-1, with D possibly being TRBD1 (5 bases). The germline V gene has CDR1 LGHDT and CDR2 YNNKEL (reference sequence). The V and J ends lost 0 bases and 10 bases respectively, with 18 bases between them. This CDR3 is built from 15 residues. Here the CDR3 DNA reads TGTGCCAGCAGCCAAGATACAACGGCGACAGCACCAGCTTTCTTT. Its translation is CASSQDTTATAPAFF.

J is TRBJ1-1 and V is TRBV6-1; D gene uncertain. V lost 6 bases to trimming and J lost 7 bases, with 12 bases between them. The CDR3 runs 12 residues. Germline CDR1 is MNHNS and CDR2 is SASEGT. The CDR3 loop is CASSKRDVEAFF. Written as DNA, the CDR3 is TGTGCCAGCAGCAAGAGGGATGTTGAAGCTTTCTTT.

The rearrangement links TRBV5-8 to TRBJ2-1; 7 bases align to TRBD1. Germline lookup yields CDR1 SGHTS and CDR2 YDEGEE. This CDR3 contains 17 residues. The ends lost 3 bases at V and 4 bases at J; junction bases unmatched: 13. The CDR3 DNA follows: TGTGCCAGCAGCTCCTTCCGGACAGGCCGTTCATACAATGAGCAGTTCTTC. It codes for CASSSFRTGRSYNEQFF.

The J gene is TRBJ2-2, the V gene TRBV7-2; weak D call: TRBD2 (5 bases). Trimming pared 1 base from V and 6 bases from J, leaving 15 bases between. This CDR3 has 16 residues. The germline V gene encodes CDR1 SGHTA and CDR2 FQGNSA. The CDR3 DNA sequence: TGTGCCAGCAGCTTAGTAAGCGGAGTCGTATCCGGGGAGCTGTTTTTT. Residues: CASSLVSGVVSGELFF.

This chain uses TRBV18 with TRBJ2-6; D possibly corresponds to TRBD2 (5 bases). The V end was cut by 2 bases, the J end by 0 bases, with 5 bases between. The length of the CDR3 is 15 residues. Germline V gene lookup returns CDR1 KGHSH and CDR2 LQKENI. CDR3 sequence: CASSPGSSGANVLTF. CDR3 sequence (DNA): TGTGCCAGCTCACCAGGGAGCTCTGGGGCCAACGTCCTGACTTTC.

The chain recombines TRBV7-3 with TRBJ2-2; no firm D call. Trimming removed 2 bases from V and 4 bases from J, with 5 bases in between. The V gene's germline CDR1 is SGHTA and CDR2 FQGTGA. The CDR3 sequence is 13 residues long. The CDR3 spells CASSLPGTGELFF. The DNA of the CDR3 is TGTGCCAGCAGCTTACCGGGCACCGGGGAGCTGTTTTTT. Using reference TRBV7-3 and TRBJ2-2 for the parts outside the CDR3, the full variable domain is GAGVSQTPSNKVTEKGKYVELRCDPISGHTALYWYRQSLGQGPEFLIYFQGTGAADDSGLPNDRFFAVRPEGSVSTLKIQRTERGDSAVYLCASSLPGTGELFFGEGSRLTVL.

As to this clone: Within the sample, other DNA sequences also encode this same CDR3. The chain uses TRBV6-2 or TRBV6-3 and TRBJ2-7, with a weak D call TRBD2 (6 bases). The V gene lost 2 bases and the J gene lost 3 bases, with 8 bases spanning the gap. This CDR3 is built from 13 residues. Germline V lookup: CDR1 MNHEY, CDR2 SVGEGT. The CDR3 is CASSYTGSYEQYF. CDR3 DNA sequence: TGTGCCAGCAGTTACACCGGGAGCTACGAGCAGTACTTC.

The chain couples TRBV6-5 to TRBJ2-5; TRBD2 aligns across 10 bases. The V gene's germline CDR1 is MNHEY and CDR2 SVGAGI. Unmatched junction bases numbered 6, after V lost 7 bases and J lost 4 bases. The CDR3 has 14 residues. In nucleotides, the CDR3 is TGTGCCAGCACAAGCGGGGGGGCCGCAGAGACCCAGTACTTC. This sequence encodes CASTSGGAAETQYF.

The genes are TRBV24-1 and TRBJ1-2, with TRBD1 matching over 8 bases. V was clipped by 10 bases and J by 4 bases; unmatched bases: 7. CDR3 length equals 13 residues. Germline V gives CDR1 KGHDR, CDR2 SFDVKD. In DNA form, the CDR3 reads TGTGCCACGTCGGGACAGGTGGGCTATGGCTACACCTTC. Translating gives CATSGQVGYGYTF.

This chain links TRBV10-2 with TRBJ2-7; no firm D call. In germline, CDR1 is WSHSY, CDR2 SAAADI. Trimming shortened V by 3 bases and J by 3 bases, and 6 bases separated the two germline ends. This CDR3 contains 12 residues. Here the CDR3 reads CASSEGDYEQYF. CDR3 nucleotide sequence: TGCGCCAGCAGTGAAGGAGACTACGAGCAGTACTTC.

This clone appeared a single time. The chain recombines TRBV7-6 with TRBJ2-1; 9 bases map to TRBD1. Germline V gene lookup returns CDR1 SGHVS and CDR2 FNYEAQ. The trim removed 3 bases at V and 5 bases at J, leaving 5 bases unmatched. The CDR3 totals 15 residues. The CDR3 bases are TGTGCCAGCAGCTTCGAGGACAGGGGTCACAATGAGCAGTTCTTC. Protein product: CASSFEDRGHNEQFF.

The genes are TRBV6-5 and TRBJ1-6; 10 bases fit TRBD1. Trimming took 6 bases from V and 3 from J; bases not matched to a gene: 2. The germline gives CDR1 MNHEY, CDR2 SVGAGI. This CDR3 is 15 amino acids long. The CDR3 DNA is TGTGCCAGCAGGACAGGGGGCCACTATAATTCACCCCTCCACTTT. Translated, it gives CASRTGGHYNSPLHF.

The CDR3 DNA reads as TGTGCCAGCAGCTTAGCCTCGGGAGGTTCCTACGAGCAGTACTTC. Its translation is CASSLASGGSYEQYF. The genes are TRBV7-6 and TRBJ2-7, with 7 bases fitting TRBD2. The CDR3 sequence is 15 residues long. Germline-derived CDR1 and CDR2 are SGHVS and FNYEAQ. J was trimmed by 1 base and V by 0 bases; bases with no gene match: 3.

This clone was observed a single time. The gene calls are TRBV10-2 and TRBJ2-7; D not certain. This CDR3 spans 11 amino acids. The germline CDR1 and CDR2 sequences are WSHSY and SAAADI. Trimming pared 6 bases from V and 4 bases from J, leaving 7 bases between. CDR3 DNA sequence: TGCGCCAGCAGCGACTCTTACGAGCAGTACTTC. It encodes CASSDSYEQYF.

J is TRBJ1-1 and V is TRBV7-3; D gene uncertain. In germline, CDR1 is SGHTA, CDR2 FQGTGA. The CDR3 has 14 amino acids. V lost 1 base and J lost 3, with 9 bases in between. The CDR3 DNA sequence: TGTGCCAGCAGCTTAAGTTCCGGGTACACTGAAGCTTTCTTT. Translated: CASSLSSGYTEAFF.

The V call is TRBV5-4, the J call TRBJ2-1; no reliable D call. V was cut by 1 base and J by 0 bases, with 8 bases left in between. The germline CDR1 and CDR2 sequences are SGHNT and YYREEE (reference sequence). CDR3 size: 15 residues. The CDR3 here is CASSLSASSYNEQFF. CDR3 DNA: TGTGCCAGCAGCTTGAGTGCTAGCTCCTACAATGAGCAGTTCTTC.

The V gene is TRBV25-1, the J gene TRBJ2-5; D possibly corresponds to TRBD2 (7 bases). The CDR3 runs to 14 residues. Germline assignment: CDR1 MGHDK and CDR2 SYGVNS. The V end was cut by 6 bases, the J end by 5 bases, with 16 bases between. The CDR3 bases are TGTGCCAGCAGCCTTACAGGGCGGGGGGAGACCCAGTACTTC. Translation gives CASSLTGRGETQYF.

V and J are TRBV6-5 and TRBJ1-1, with 12 bases fitting TRBD1. There are 16 residues in the CDR3. After removal of 0 bases from V and 6 bases from J, the junction contained 5 bases not matched to a gene. The germline gives CDR1 MNHEY, CDR2 SVGAGI. The CDR3 is CASSYSGTGGWAEAFF. The CDR3 nucleotides are TGTGCCAGCAGTTACTCCGGGACAGGGGGCTGGGCTGAAGCTTTCTTT.

The V gene is TRBV5-1, the J gene TRBJ1-6; no definite D call. Germline CDR1 is SGHRS and CDR2 is YFSETQ. The CDR3 length is 14 residues. V lost 3 bases, J lost 6 bases, and 10 bases lay in between. In DNA form, the CDR3 reads TGCGCCAGCAGCTCGGAGGGAGGTAATTCACCCCTCCACTTT. Translating gives CASSSEGGNSPLHF.

The chain couples TRBV5-4 to TRBJ1-2; D possibly corresponds to TRBD1 (5 bases). CDR3 length: 15 residues. Germline CDR1 is SGHNT and CDR2 is YYREEE (reference sequence). V gave up 4 bases and J gave up 5 bases, with 18 bases separating them. The CDR3 coding sequence is TGTGCCAGCAGCCGCAACCAGGGTTCGAAGTATGGCTACACCTTC. This translates into CASSRNQGSKYGYTF.

In DNA, the CDR3 is TGTGCCAGCAGCAACAATAGGGGGATGAACACTGAAGCTTTCTTT. Protein sequence: CASSNNRGMNTEAFF. The chain uses TRBV3-1 (or the pseudogene TRBV3-2) and TRBJ1-1, with a weak D call TRBD1 (6 bases). Germline V lookup: CDR1 LGHDT, CDR2 YNNKEL (reference sequence). The CDR3 is 15 residues long. Deletions cut 5 bases from V and 0 bases from J, with 13 bases between.

The J gene is TRBJ1-5, the V gene TRBV10-3; possible D gene TRBD1, 5 bases. The CDR3 totals 15 residues. V was cut by 4 bases and J by 2 bases, with 12 bases left in between. The germline V gene encodes CDR1 ENHRY and CDR2 SYGVKD. CDR3 coding DNA: TGTGCCATCAGTGGGTCGGGAGGGGGCAATCAGCCCCAGCATTTT. Its protein is CAISGSGGGNQPQHF.

This clone showed up just a few times. CDR3 protein: CASSPRSGGITGELFF. CDR3 nucleotides: TGTGCCAGCTCACCCCGGTCAGGGGGTATCACCGGGGAGCTGTTTTTT. V usage is TRBV18 and J usage is TRBJ2-2; 7 nucleotides line up with TRBD1. The germline gives CDR1 KGHSH, CDR2 LQKENI. The CDR3 is 16 amino acids. V was pared by 3 bases and J by 4 bases, with 8 bases of the junction left unmatched.

The chain uses TRBV4-2 and TRBJ2-7, with 14 bases matching TRBD2. CDR3 length: 17 amino acids. The J segment lost 5 bases and the V segment lost 1 base, leaving 7 bases of the junction unmatched. Germline V gene data show CDR1 as LGHNA and CDR2 as YNFKEQ. The CDR3 DNA reads as TGTGCCAGCAGCCAAGGACTAGCGGGGGGGCAATCAGACGAGCAGTACTTC. It is translated as CASSQGLAGGQSDEQYF.

This chain joins TRBV27 and TRBJ1-6; D is unclear. The ends were cut back, 3 bases at V and 9 bases at J, with 12 bases in the middle. This CDR3 spans 14 amino acids. The germline gives CDR1 MNHEY, CDR2 SMNVEV (reference sequence). CDR3 in DNA: TGTGCCAGCAGTTTTCAGGCCCTAGCTTCACCCCTCCACTTT. It yields the protein CASSFQALASPLHF.

V is TRBV28 and J is TRBJ2-5; TRBD1 matches at 9 bases. Germline assignment: CDR1 MDHEN and CDR2 SYDVKM. The junction had 12 bases not matched to a gene; V was cut back by 8 bases and J by 5 bases. The CDR3 loop spans 15 amino acids. This chain's CDR3 is CASGDRAPRDETQYF. The CDR3, as DNA: TGTGCCAGCGGGGACAGGGCTCCACGGGACGAGACCCAGTACTTC.

The chain has TRBV7-3 and TRBJ2-2; 10 bases line up with TRBD2. The CDR3 spans 18 residues. The J segment lost 6 bases and the V segment lost 0 bases, leaving 10 bases of the junction unmatched. Looked up from germline, CDR1 is SGHTA and CDR2 is FQGTGA. For the CDR3, the DNA is TGTGCCAGCAGCTTAACCGGTGGAGCGGGAGGGCCGTCCGGGGAGCTGTTTTTT. It is translated as CASSLTGGAGGPSGELFF.